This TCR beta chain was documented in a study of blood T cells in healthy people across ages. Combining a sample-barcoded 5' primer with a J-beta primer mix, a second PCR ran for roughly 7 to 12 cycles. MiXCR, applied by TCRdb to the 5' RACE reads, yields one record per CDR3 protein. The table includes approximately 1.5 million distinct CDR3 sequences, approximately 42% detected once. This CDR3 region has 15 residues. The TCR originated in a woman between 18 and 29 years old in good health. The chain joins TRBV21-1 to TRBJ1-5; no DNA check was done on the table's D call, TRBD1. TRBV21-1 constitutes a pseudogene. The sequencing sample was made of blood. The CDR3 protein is CASSEGGPQHQPQHF. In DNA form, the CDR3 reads TGTGCCAGCAGCGAGGGGGGACCGCAGCATCAGCCCCAGCATTTT.